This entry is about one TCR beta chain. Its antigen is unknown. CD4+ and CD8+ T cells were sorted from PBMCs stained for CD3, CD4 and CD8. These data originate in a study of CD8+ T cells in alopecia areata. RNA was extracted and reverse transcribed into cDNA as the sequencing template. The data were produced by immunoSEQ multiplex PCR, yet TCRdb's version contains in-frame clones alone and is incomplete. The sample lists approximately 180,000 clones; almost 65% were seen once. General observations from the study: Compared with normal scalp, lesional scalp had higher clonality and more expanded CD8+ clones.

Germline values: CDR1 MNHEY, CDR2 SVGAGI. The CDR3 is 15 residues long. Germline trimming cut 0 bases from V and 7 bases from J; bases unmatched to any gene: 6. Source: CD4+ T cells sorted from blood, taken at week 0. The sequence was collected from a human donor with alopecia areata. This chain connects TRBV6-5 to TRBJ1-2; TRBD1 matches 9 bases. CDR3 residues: CASSYSIGTGSGYTF. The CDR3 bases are TGTGCCAGCAGTTACTCGATAGGGACAGGGAGTGGCTACACCTTC.